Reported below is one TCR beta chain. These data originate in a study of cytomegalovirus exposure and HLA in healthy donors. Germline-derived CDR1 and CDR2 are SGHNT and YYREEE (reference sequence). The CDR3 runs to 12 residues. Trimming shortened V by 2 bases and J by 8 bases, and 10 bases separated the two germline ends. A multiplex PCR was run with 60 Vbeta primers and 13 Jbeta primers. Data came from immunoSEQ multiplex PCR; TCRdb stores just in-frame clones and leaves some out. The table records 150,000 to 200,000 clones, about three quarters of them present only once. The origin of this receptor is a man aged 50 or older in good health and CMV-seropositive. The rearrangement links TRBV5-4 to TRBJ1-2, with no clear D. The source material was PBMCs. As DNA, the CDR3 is TGTGCCAGCAGCTTAACTCGGGGAGGCTACACCTTC. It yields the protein CASSLTRGGYTF.